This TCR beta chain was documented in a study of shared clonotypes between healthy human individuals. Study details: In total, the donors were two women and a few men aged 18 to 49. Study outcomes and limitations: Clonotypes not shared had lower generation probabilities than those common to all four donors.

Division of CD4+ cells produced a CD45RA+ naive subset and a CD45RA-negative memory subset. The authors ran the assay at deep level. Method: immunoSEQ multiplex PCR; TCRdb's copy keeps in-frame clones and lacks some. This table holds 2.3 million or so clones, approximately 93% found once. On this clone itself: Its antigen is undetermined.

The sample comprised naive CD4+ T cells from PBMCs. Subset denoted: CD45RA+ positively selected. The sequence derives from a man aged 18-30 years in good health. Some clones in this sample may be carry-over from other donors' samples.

Here the CDR3 DNA reads TGTGCCAGCAGTCTCGACAGCCCGAACACCGGGGAGCTGTTTTTT. Its translation: CASSLDSPNTGELFF. This chain connects TRBV28 to TRBJ2-2; D is perhaps TRBD1 (5 bases). Looked up from germline, CDR1 is MDHEN and CDR2 is SYDVKM. This CDR3 comprises 15 residues. V lost 5 bases, J lost 0 bases, and 10 bases lay in between.